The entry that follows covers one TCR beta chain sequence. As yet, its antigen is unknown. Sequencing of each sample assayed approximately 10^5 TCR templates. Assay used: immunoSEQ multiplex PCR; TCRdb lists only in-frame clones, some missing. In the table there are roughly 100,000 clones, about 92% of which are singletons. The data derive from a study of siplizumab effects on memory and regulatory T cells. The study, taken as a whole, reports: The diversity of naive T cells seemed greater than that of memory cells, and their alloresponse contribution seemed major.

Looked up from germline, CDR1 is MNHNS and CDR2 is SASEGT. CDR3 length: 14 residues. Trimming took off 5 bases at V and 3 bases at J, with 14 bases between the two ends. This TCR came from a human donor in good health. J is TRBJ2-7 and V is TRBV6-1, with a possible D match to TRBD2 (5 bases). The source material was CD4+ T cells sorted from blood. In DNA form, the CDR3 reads TGTGCCAGCAGTCCGATAAAGGAGGTCTACGAGCAGTACTTC. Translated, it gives CASSPIKEVYEQYF.